The clone carrying this T cell receptor (beta chain) has only one observation. The data stem from a study of CD8 T cells in Susac syndrome. When the RNA was reverse transcribed, random hexamers were used with an input of roughly 0.5 to 1 ug. The method of amplification for TCR beta CDR3 was immunoSEQ multiplex PCR, covering 54 Vbeta and 13 Jbeta. TCRdb re-analysed the immunoSEQ multiplex PCR reads in MiXCR, keeping a single row per CDR3 protein. The table records 200,000 to 250,000 distinct CDR3 sequences, 95% of them present only once. Sequencing of TCR beta, carried out with a high-throughput approach, was applied to CD8+ and CD4+ T cells from the blood. CDR1 and CDR2 from the germline V gene are DFQATT and SNEGSKA (reference sequence). CDR3 size: 15 residues. V lost 6 bases and J 3 bases, leaving 18 bases between the germline ends.

The rearrangement uses TRBV20-1 and TRBJ2-1; either TRBD1 or TRBD2 may fit D (5 bases each). The sample comprised CD4+ T cells from PBMCs. This clonotype originated in a human donor with multiple sclerosis. This chain's CDR3 is CSATGTQTGYNEQFF. For the CDR3, the DNA is TGCAGTGCAACCGGGACCCAGACGGGCTACAATGAGCAGTTCTTC.